The 2 T cell receptor beta chains below all came from one sample that was sequenced in a study of T cell responses to AZD1222 COVID-19 vaccine (dated by TCRdb to the early 2020s). The sample's time point, from its label and the paper: about 28 days (+/-7) after the second vaccine dose. The library was generated by the immunoSEQ multiplex PCR assay. Not all clones reach the TCRdb copy of this immuneACCESS table, which keeps in-frame sequences only. Checked studies attribute under half of the gap to unresolved V genes and leave the rest unexplained. A total of some 190,000 clones appear in this sample, 80% to 95% of them only once. 1.9% of the sample belongs to the ten largest clones. The sample in question was peripheral blood, obtained 28 days after the second AZD1222 dose. The receptor source for this set is an adult who received the AZD1222 COVID-19 vaccine.

This rearrangement joins TRBV3-1 (or the pseudogene TRBV3-2) to TRBJ1-1; D remains unclear. V lost 8 bases and J 1 base, leaving 11 bases between the germline ends. The CDR3 loop spans 13 amino acids. Germline CDR1 reads LGHDT; CDR2 reads YNNKEL (reference sequence). The CDR3 bases are TGTGCCAGCCCCGGCGGGGAGAACACTGAAGCTTTCTTT. Encoded protein: CASPGGENTEAFF.

The chain couples TRBV6-6 to TRBJ2-1, with 11 nucleotides matching TRBD1. CDR3 length equals 15 residues. Germline loops: CDR1 MNHNY, CDR2 SVGAGI (reference sequence). V lost 4 bases to trimming and J lost 5 bases; unmatched junction nucleotides: 4. CDR3 DNA sequence: TGTGCCAGCAGTTTCCCGGGACAGGGGGACAATGAGCAGTTCTTC. Protein product: CASSFPGQGDNEQFF.